These T cell receptor beta chains were read from a single sample in a study of radiation and T cells in renal cell carcinoma. TCRdb keeps only in-frame clones here, not all; method: immunoSEQ multiplex PCR. This table holds fewer than 200,000 clones, about 87% found once. The sequences come from blood, collected from a patient whose treatment included radiotherapy and nephrectomy. All receptors come from a woman in her 50s with renal cell carcinoma. The CDR3 runs from the conserved cysteine through the conserved F or W. The D gene is left open where the match is weak. Some rows have no size entry. The others give once, few or many, or a class for an expanded clone.

j_call clone_size v_call d_call cdr3_nt cdr3_aa
TRBJ1-1 . TRBV5-1 . TGCGCCAGCAGCTTGGCTTTAGCGGTGGCGGTACTCAAGAACACTGAAGCTTTCTTT CASSLALAVAVLKNTEAFF
TRBJ2-7 . TRBV18 . TGTGCCAGCTCACCACGCGAGACTTCTTACGAGCAGTACTTC CASSPRETSYEQYF
TRBJ1-1 once TRBV2 . TGTGCCAGCGGACGGTTTTTTTCGTCCGAAGCTTTCTTT CASGRFFSSEAFF
TRBJ2-2 . TRBV27 . TGTGCCAGCAGTTTAAGACAGGTCGGGCACGGGGAGCTGTTTTTT CASSLRQVGHGELFF
TRBJ2-3 . TRBV29-1 . TGCAGCGTTGACCACACAGATACGCAGTATTTT CSVDHTDTQYF
TRBJ1-5 . TRBV6-6 TRBD1 TGTGCCAGCAGTACGGCATCCCAGGGGGATCAGCCCCAGCATTTT CASSTASQGDQPQHF
TRBJ2-7 . TRBV7-6 . TGTGCCAGCAGTCACGACCAGGCGAGCGAGCAGTACTTC CASSHDQASEQYF
TRBJ2-7 . TRBV2 TRBD2 TGTGCCAGCAGTGAACTAGCGGGGAGCTCCTACGAGCAGTACTTC CASSELAGSSYEQYF
TRBJ2-2 . TRBV5-4 TRBD1 TGTGCCAGCAGCTTAGAGGGACAGGGGATCGGGGAGCTGTTTTTT CASSLEGQGIGELFF
TRBJ1-2 . TRBV7-2 . TGTGCCAGCAGTTTTTGGGTGGATGGCTACACCTTC CASSFWVDGYTF
TRBJ1-5 few TRBV5-5 . TGTGCCAGCAGCTTGGCAGGGCAATGGGAACAGCCCCAGCATTTT CASSLAGQWEQPQHF
TRBJ2-7 . TRBV5-1 TRBD2 TGCGCCAGCAGCTTGGAAACAGGAAGCGGGGGACAGCAGTACTTC CASSLETGSGGQQYF
TRBJ2-7 . TRBV9 TRBD2 TGTGCCAGCAGCGTAGCTAGCGGGGTTTCCTACGAGCAGTACTTC CASSVASGVSYEQYF
TRBJ2-6 . TRBV6-1 . TGTGCCACGCTGTTGACTGGGGCCAACGTCCTGACTTTC CATLLTGANVLTF
TRBJ1-2 . TRBV19 . TGTGCCAGTAGTATAGTTGACAGTTCGAACTATGGCTACACCTTC CASSIVDSSNYGYTF
TRBJ1-3 few TRBV6-6 . TGTGCCAGCGTTGGAGGGGCTGGAAACACCATATATTTT CASVGGAGNTIYF
TRBJ2-5 . TRBV30 TRBD2 TGTGCCTGGAGTGTAGGGGCGCTAGCGGACGTAAAAGAGACCCAGTACTTC CAWSVGALADVKETQYF
TRBJ1-1 . TRBV29-1 . TGCAGCGCTTCACAGGGAGACACTGAAGCTTTCTTT CSASQGDTEAFF
TRBJ1-5 . TRBV6-5 . TGTGCCAGCAGTTACTACGGAAGCAATCAGCCCCAGCATTTT CASSYYGSNQPQHF
TRBJ2-6 . TRBV6-1 . TGTGCCAGCAGTGGACAGGCCACCGGGGCCAACGTCCTGACTTTC CASSGQATGANVLTF
TRBJ1-1 . TRBV2 . TGTGCCAGGAGGGTCCGCTTAGAAACTGAAGCTTTCTTT CARRVRLETEAFF
TRBJ1-5 . TRBV6-1 . TGTGCCAGCAGTGCCAGCAATCAGCCCCAGCATTTT CASSASNQPQHF
TRBJ1-2 few TRBV4-2 . TGTGCCAGCAGCCAGGGTCAGAGCCTCTATGGCTACACCTTC CASSQGQSLYGYTF
TRBJ1-5 once TRBV4-1 . TGCGCCAGCAGCCGACCAGGAGTTCAGCCCCAGCATTTT CASSRPGVQPQHF
TRBJ1-6 few TRBV5-1 . TGCGCCAGCAGCTTGGAGGTGGGGGGTGGATCACCCCTCCACTTT CASSLEVGGGSPLHF
TRBJ1-4 . TRBV18 TRBD1 TGTGCCAGCTCCAACGACAGGGCTAATGAAAAACTGTTTTTT CASSNDRANEKLFF
TRBJ1-2 . TRBV7-9 TRBD1 TGTGCCAGCAGCTTAAGGTCCTTGGGACAGAGATATGGCTACACCTTC CASSLRSLGQRYGYTF
TRBJ2-1 . TRBV19 TRBD2 TGTGCCAGTAGTATAGGGGGGGGTGAGCAGTTCTTC CASSIGGGEQFF
TRBJ1-2 . TRBV19 TRBD1 TGTGCCACCAGAGACAGGGTTAACTATGGCTACACCTTC CATRDRVNYGYTF
TRBJ2-2 . TRBV18 . TGTGCCAGCTCACCAAGTCCCAACCCGAACACCGGGGAGCTGTTTTTT CASSPSPNPNTGELFF
TRBJ1-2 . TRBV6-1 TRBD1 TGTGCCAGCAGTGAAGCGCTGGGGGGACAGGGAAGATATGGCTACACCTTC CASSEALGGQGRYGYTF
TRBJ1-4 . TRBV14 . TGTGCCAGCAGCTACAGAGATAATGAAAAACTGTTTTTT CASSYRDNEKLFF
TRBJ1-2 once TRBV9 TRBD1 TGTGCCAGCAGCGGACGACAGGGAGTCTATGGCTACACCTTC CASSGRQGVYGYTF
TRBJ1-4 . TRBV7-2 TRBD1 TGTGCCAGCAGCTTCGGGACAGGGGGTAGGGAAAAACTGTTTTTT CASSFGTGGREKLFF
TRBJ1-1 . TRBV2 . TGTGCCAGCAGTGGAGTGGCGACACTCACTGAAGCTTTCTTT CASSGVATLTEAFF
TRBJ2-3 . TRBV4-1 . TGCGCCAGCAGCTGGGATTCCTCCACAGATACGCAGTATTTT CASSWDSSTDTQYF
TRBJ1-2 . TRBV19 . TGTGCCAGTAGTATAGGTGGGCGGAGTCCTGGCTACACCTTC CASSIGGRSPGYTF
TRBJ2-5 . TRBV5-1 TRBD1 TGCGCCAGCAGTCGTGGACAGGGCCAAGAGACCCAGTACTTC CASSRGQGQETQYF
TRBJ1-2 . TRBV19 TRBD1 TGTGCCAGTACCTTGTTGGGACAGGGCTATGGCTACACCTTC CASTLLGQGYGYTF
TRBJ2-3 once TRBV19 . TGTGCCAGTAGTATAGGAACAATCACAGATACGCAGTATTTT CASSIGTITDTQYF
TRBJ2-7 . TRBV4-1 . TGCGCCAGCAGCCAAGATCTTTGGGGTTACGAGCAGTACTTC CASSQDLWGYEQYF
TRBJ1-5 . TRBV19 . TGTGCCAGTAGTCAAGGTCAGGGGATAAGCAATCAGCCCCAGCATTTT CASSQGQGISNQPQHF
TRBJ1-3 . TRBV5-1 . TGCGCCAGCAGCTTGGTGTCGGGTACTGGAAACACCATATATTTT CASSLVSGTGNTIYF
TRBJ2-7 . TRBV10-2 . TGCGCCAGCAGCCGAGGAAGTGGCTACGAGCAGTACTTC CASSRGSGYEQYF